These T cell receptor beta chains were read from a single sample in a study of identical twins. TCRdb recomputed calls from the 5' RACE reads with MiXCR, one row per CDR3 protein. Among a few hundred thousand distinct CDR3 sequences listed, around 8% were seen once. These sequences were also reported in another study, on yellow fever vaccine responses in identical twins.

Sequencing used CD8+ T cells sorted from blood. All receptors come from a woman younger than 35 in good health. Each CDR3 is given with its conserved first and last residue. D genes are given only for firm matches. Rows may omit the clone size; those that give it use once, few, many or a size class.

d_gene: TRBD1
v_gene: TRBV9
j_gene: TRBJ2-7
abundance: many
CDR3aa: CASSVGQGADEQYF
CDR3nt: TGTGCCAGCAGCGTAGGCCAGGGGGCGGATGAGCAGTACTTC

d_gene: .
v_gene: TRBV7-8
j_gene: TRBJ2-5
abundance: few
CDR3aa: CASSLVTSRRLETQYF
CDR3nt: TGTGCCAGCAGCTTAGTTACTAGCCGGAGACTTGAGACCCAGTACTTC

d_gene: .
v_gene: TRBV7-9
j_gene: TRBJ1-2
abundance: few
CDR3aa: CASSSPDSSANYGYTF
CDR3nt: TGTGCCAGCAGCTCCCCGGACAGTTCGGCTAACTATGGCTACACCTTC

d_gene: TRBD2
v_gene: TRBV6-1
j_gene: TRBJ2-3
abundance: .
CDR3aa: CASIHIPRGGADTQYF
CDR3nt: TGTGCCAGCATTCATATCCCCCGCGGGGGGGCAGATACGCAGTATTTT

d_gene: .
v_gene: TRBV6-6
j_gene: TRBJ2-2
abundance: few
CDR3aa: CAGGASGELFF
CDR3nt: TGTGCCGGGGGGGCGTCCGGGGAGCTGTTTTTT

d_gene: TRBD2
v_gene: TRBV27
j_gene: TRBJ2-5
abundance: .
CDR3aa: CASTGWASGNKTTKETQYF
CDR3nt: TGTGCCAGCACCGGGTGGGCTAGCGGGAATAAAACAACAAAAGAGACCCAGTACTTC

d_gene: .
v_gene: TRBV24-1
j_gene: TRBJ2-6
abundance: many
CDR3aa: CATRGPDSNVLTF
CDR3nt: TGTGCCACCAGGGGGCCGGACTCCAACGTCCTGACTTTC

d_gene: TRBD2
v_gene: TRBV4-2
j_gene: TRBJ2-2
abundance: .
CDR3aa: CASSQESGGYTGELFF
CDR3nt: TGTGCCAGCAGCCAAGAGTCGGGAGGGTACACCGGGGAGCTGTTTTTT

d_gene: .
v_gene: TRBV13
j_gene: TRBJ2-3
abundance: .
CDR3aa: CASTLAGGGFTDTQYF
CDR3nt: TGTGCCAGCACCCTCGCTGGGGGAGGCTTCACAGATACGCAGTATTTT

d_gene: .
v_gene: TRBV7-9
j_gene: TRBJ2-1
abundance: many
CDR3aa: CASSSEGLADYNEQFF
CDR3nt: TGTGCCAGCAGCTCCGAGGGGCTAGCCGACTACAATGAGCAGTTCTTC

d_gene: .
v_gene: TRBV5-1
j_gene: TRBJ2-3
abundance: many
CDR3aa: CASSLRLAPGTDTQYF
CDR3nt: TGCGCCAGCAGCTTGAGGCTAGCGCCCGGCACAGATACGCAGTATTTT

d_gene: .
v_gene: TRBV5-1
j_gene: TRBJ1-1
abundance: many
CDR3aa: CASRTNTEAFF
CDR3nt: TGCGCCAGCAGGACGAACACTGAAGCTTTCTTT

d_gene: .
v_gene: TRBV7-9
j_gene: TRBJ2-1
abundance: few
CDR3aa: CASSTTRGSYNEQFF
CDR3nt: TGTGCCAGCAGCACGACTAGGGGGTCCTACAATGAGCAGTTCTTC

d_gene: .
v_gene: TRBV7-6
j_gene: TRBJ2-7
abundance: .
CDR3aa: CASSLATTGEPYEQYF
CDR3nt: TGTGCCAGCAGCTTAGCCACGACTGGGGAACCCTACGAGCAGTACTTC

d_gene: .
v_gene: TRBV6-5
j_gene: TRBJ1-5
abundance: few
CDR3aa: CASSYAGLGQPQHF
CDR3nt: TGTGCCAGCAGTTACGCGGGGCTTGGACAGCCCCAGCATTTT